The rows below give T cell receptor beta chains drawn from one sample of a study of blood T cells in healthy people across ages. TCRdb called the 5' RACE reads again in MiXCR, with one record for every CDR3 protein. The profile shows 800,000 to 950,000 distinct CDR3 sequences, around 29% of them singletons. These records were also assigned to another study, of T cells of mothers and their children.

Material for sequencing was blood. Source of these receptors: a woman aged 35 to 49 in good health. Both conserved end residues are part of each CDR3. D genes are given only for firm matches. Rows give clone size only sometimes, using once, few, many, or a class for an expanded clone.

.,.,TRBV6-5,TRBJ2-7,CASRPGGGQGAYEQYF,TGTGCCAGCAGACCAGGGGGGGGGCAGGGGGCATACGAGCAGTACTTC
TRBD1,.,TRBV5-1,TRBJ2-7,CASRSGGAGNEQYF,TGCGCCAGCAGATCAGGGGGCGCGGGCAACGAGCAGTACTTC
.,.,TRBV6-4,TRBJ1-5,CASRAGRGDGQPQHF,TGTGCCAGCAGAGCGGGTAGGGGGGACGGGCAGCCCCAGCATTTT
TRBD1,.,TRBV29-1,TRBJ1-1,CSVDVRTGNTEAFF,TGCAGCGTTGATGTTCGGACAGGAAACACTGAAGCTTTCTTT
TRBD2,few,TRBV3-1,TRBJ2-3,CASSLGTSGNSGTQYF,TGTGCCAGCAGCCTCGGGACTAGCGGGAATTCGGGTACGCAGTATTTT
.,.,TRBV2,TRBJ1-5,CASSAESYSNQPQHF,TGTGCCAGCAGTGCGGAAAGCTATAGCAATCAGCCCCAGCATTTT
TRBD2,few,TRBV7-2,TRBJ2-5,CASSSGLAVETQYF,TGTGCCAGCAGCTCCGGACTAGCTGTGGAGACCCAGTACTTC
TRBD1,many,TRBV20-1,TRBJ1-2,CSATPGQGEDYGYTF,TGCAGTGCTACCCCAGGACAGGGAGAGGACTATGGCTACACCTTC
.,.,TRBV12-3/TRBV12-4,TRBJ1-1,CAGSFGRDTEAFF,TGTGCCGGCAGTTTTGGCAGGGACACTGAGGCTTTCTTT
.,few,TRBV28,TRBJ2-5,CASSLFGSPEEQYF,TGTGCCAGCAGTTTATTCGGCTCCCCCGAAGAGCAGTACTTC
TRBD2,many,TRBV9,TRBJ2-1,CASSVESGDGYNEQFF,TGTGCCAGCAGCGTAGAGAGCGGGGACGGTTACAATGAGCAGTTCTTC
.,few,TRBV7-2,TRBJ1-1,CASSLAQGGVAFF,TGTGCCAGCAGCTTAGCGCAGGGTGGTGTAGCTTTCTTT
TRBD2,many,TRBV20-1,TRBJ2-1,CSARALSGGTYNEQFF,TGCAGTGCTAGGGCGCTTAGCGGGGGGACCTACAATGAGCAGTTCTTC
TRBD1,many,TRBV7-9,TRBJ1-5,CASSQGGALSQPQHF,TGTGCCAGCAGCCAGGGGGGGGCGCTCAGTCAGCCCCAGCATTTT
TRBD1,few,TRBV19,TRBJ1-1,CASSSRTGLPTEAFF,TGTGCCAGTAGTTCCAGGACAGGGTTACCCACTGAAGCTTTCTTT
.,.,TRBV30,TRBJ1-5,CAWSVSNNQPQHF,TGTGCCTGGAGTGTATCCAATAATCAGCCCCAGCATTTT
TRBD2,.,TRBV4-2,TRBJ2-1,CASSQAVLAGGSYNEQFF,TGTGCCAGCAGCCAAGCGGTGCTAGCGGGGGGGTCCTACAATGAGCAGTTCTTC
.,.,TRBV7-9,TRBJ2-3,CASSSTPRGSPDTQYF,TGTGCCAGCAGCTCAACCCCTCGGGGGTCGCCAGATACGCAGTATTTT
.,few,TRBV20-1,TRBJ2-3,CSARRVAADTQYF,TGCAGTGCTCGCAGGGTGGCGGCGGATACGCAGTATTTT
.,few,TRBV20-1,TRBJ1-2,CSARDLSKRDGGYGYTF,TGCAGTGCTAGAGATCTCTCTAAACGGGACGGGGGCTATGGCTACACCTTC
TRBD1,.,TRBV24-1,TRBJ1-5,CATSGDRADQPQHF,TGTGCCACCAGTGGGGACAGGGCAGATCAGCCCCAGCATTTT
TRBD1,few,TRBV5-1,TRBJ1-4,CASSIFGTGGNEKLFF,TGCGCCAGCAGCATATTCGGGACAGGGGGCAATGAAAAACTGTTTTTT
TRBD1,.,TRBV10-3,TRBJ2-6,CAISESAGGVNVLTF,TGTGCCATCAGTGAGTCCGCAGGGGGTGTCAACGTCCTGACTTTC